This T cell receptor beta chain stems from a study of shared clonotypes between healthy human individuals (TCRdb year 2020). Regarding the research as a whole: The cohort comprised a couple of women and a few men aged 18 to 49 years. Per donor, three plates each were used for CD4 naive and CD4 memory, two for CD8 naive, and one for CD8 memory. The study deeply sequenced blood TCR repertoires of several healthy adults to estimate repertoire size and the extent of clonotype sharing between individuals. Different laboratories and diverse techniques were used to prepare libraries and sequence TCR repertoires, to increase sequencing depth and limit assay-specific biases. Per donor, leukapheresis produced somewhere between about 0.94 and 8.9 billion PBMCs.

Donors were healthy HIV-negative adults with no recently reported acute infections or vaccinations. Every donor was a Caucasian adult residing in Nashville, Tennessee, USA. CD4+ T cells were enriched by magnetic negative selection; naive cells were then positively selected on CD45RA, and the negative fraction formed the memory subset. Blood was obtained by leukapheresis, after which PBMCs were separated by Ficoll-Histopaque density gradient centrifugation and cryopreserved in liquid nitrogen vapor phase. Analytical flow cytometry was used to check the purity and quantity of every magnetically sorted T cell population. Genomic DNA was isolated from every sorted fraction and measured by UV absorbance on a Nanodrop 2000c. Worth noting for this clone: Its antigen has not been determined. No base quality values were provided; no much bigger clone lies one nucleotide off.

What the study reported, not specific to this receptor: Pairwise subsampling led to the expectation that sequencing depth would affect the degree of clonotype sharing among donors. Compared with non-shared clonotypes, the clonotypes found in all four sorted-subset donors had higher generation probabilities. Estimated clonotype richness was generally larger for naive than for memory subsets. Sampling was restricted to blood, and TCR repertoires in tissues likely differ from the TCR repertoires found in blood. When a handful of donors were compared, the shared fraction of clonotypes was 5% to 6.5% for naive CD4, 3% to 4% for naive CD8, 2% to 2.5% for memory CD4, and under 0.5% for memory CD8. Even with the large sequencing depth, rarefaction of the sorted-subset datasets indicated that sequencing was incomplete. Because the study included a small number of donors, the genetic and exposure-history diversity represented was limited.

Using the deep immunoSEQ assay, multiplex PCR amplified TCR CDR3 regions from genomic DNA. For each cell subset, the extracted genomic DNA was distributed evenly across all wells of several immunoSEQ 96-well plates, and each plate served as one replicate. For sorted subsets, approximately 190 ng of genomic DNA, equivalent to around 29,000 T cell genomes, went into each replicate PCR. Purified libraries were measured with a Qubit 3.0 fluorometer, size-checked on a Bioanalyzer 2100, and measured again with the KAPA Library Quantification kit. Every immunoSEQ 96-well plate was sequenced on a dedicated single-read 150-cycle Illumina NextSeq 550 flow cell. Regarding the original processing steps: Because the immunoSEQ output held only junctional sequences and lacked quality scores, the filtering could not match the filtering applied to full-length reads. To assign V/J genes and CDR3, sequences were annotated against IMGT germline references using PyIR, a Python wrapper for IgBLAST v1.9. Reads were filtered out if the reads had weak V/J assignments (E-value above 1e-6), no CDR3, stop codons, out-of-frame junctions, or ambiguous translated residues. A V3J clonotype was defined by an identical inferred V gene, J gene, and CDR3 amino acid sequence. Percentage overlap between repertoires was calculated by dividing the number of shared unique clonotypes by the size of the smaller repertoire. RTK rarefaction, the Chao1 estimator, and Recon v2.1 estimates of unobserved clonotypes were used to assess repertoire richness. OLGA was used to compute generation probabilities for all TCRbeta clonotypes that the gDNA method yielded from several donors. TCRdb obtained this table from immuneACCESS and retained in-frame rearrangements with V and J assigned. These tables miss some clones; where compared with another copy, unresolved V genes account for less than half of the shortfall, and the remainder is unexplained. The DNA gave D and trimming, while V, J and clone size come from that table. In all, the sample holds about 2.4 million clones, and under 95% of those were seen once. In total, the top ten clones hold 0.35% to 0.45% of the sample.

The CDR3 holds 15 amino acids from the cysteine to the phenylalanine. Only the CDR3 DNA is retained, 45 bases long and in frame from the first base. V is cut by 0 bases and J by 4 bases, and the space between the germline ends is 13 bases. CDR1 and CDR2 were assigned from the germline V gene as SGHRS and YFSETQ. Sequencing used naive CD4+ T cells from PBMCs. Explained via the paper, the cell subset or site label denotes: CD45RA+ positively selected. The TCR was taken from a man between 18 and 29 years old in good health. Some clones in this sample may be carry-over from other donors' samples. The rearrangement combines TRBV5-1 with TRBJ1-2; perhaps TRBD1 is the D gene, with 5 bases matching. The DNA sequence reads TGCGCCAGCAGCTTGGAAGGGGTGGGGAGCTATGGCTACACCTTC. Its coded protein is CASSLEGVGSYGYTF. The full variable domain, completed from the reference TRBV5-1 and TRBJ1-2 proteins outside the CDR3, reads KAGVTQTPRYLIKTRGQQVTLSCSPISGHRSVSWYQQTPGQGLQFLFEYFSETQRNKGNFPGRFSGRQFSNSRSEMNVSTLELGDSALYLCASSLEGVGSYGYTFGSGTRLTVV.